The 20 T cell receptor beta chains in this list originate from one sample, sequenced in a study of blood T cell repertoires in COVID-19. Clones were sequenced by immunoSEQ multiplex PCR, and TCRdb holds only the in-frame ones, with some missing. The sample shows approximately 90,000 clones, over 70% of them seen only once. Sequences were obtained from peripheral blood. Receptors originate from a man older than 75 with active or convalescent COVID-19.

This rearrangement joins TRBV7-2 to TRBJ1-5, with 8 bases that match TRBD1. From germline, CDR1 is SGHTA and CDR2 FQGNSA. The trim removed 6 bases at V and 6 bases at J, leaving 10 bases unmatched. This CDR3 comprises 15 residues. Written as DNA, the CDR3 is TGTGCCAGCAGTTCTAGGACAGGGCTCTTTCAGCCCCAGCATTTT. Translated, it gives CASSSRTGLFQPQHF.

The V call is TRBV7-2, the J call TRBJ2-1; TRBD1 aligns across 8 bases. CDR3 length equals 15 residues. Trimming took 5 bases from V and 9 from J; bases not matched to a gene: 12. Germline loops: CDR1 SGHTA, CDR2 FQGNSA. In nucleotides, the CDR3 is TGTGCCAGCAGCCGGGGACAGGTCTATGGGACTGAGCAGTTCTTC. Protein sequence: CASSRGQVYGTEQFF. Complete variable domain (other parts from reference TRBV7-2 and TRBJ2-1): GAGVSQSPSNKVTEKGKDVELRCDPISGHTALYWYRQSLGQGLEFLIYFQGNSAPDKSGLPSDRFSAERTGGSVSTLTIQRTQQEDSAVYLCASSRGQVYGTEQFFGPGTRLTVL.

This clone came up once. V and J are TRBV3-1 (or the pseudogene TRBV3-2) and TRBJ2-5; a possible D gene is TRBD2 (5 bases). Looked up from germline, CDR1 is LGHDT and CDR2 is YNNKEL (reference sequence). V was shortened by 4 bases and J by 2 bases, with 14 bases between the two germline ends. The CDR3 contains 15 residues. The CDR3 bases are TGTGCCAGCAGCCCGTCGCGGGCTCCTCAAGAGACCCAGTACTTC. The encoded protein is CASSPSRAPQETQYF.

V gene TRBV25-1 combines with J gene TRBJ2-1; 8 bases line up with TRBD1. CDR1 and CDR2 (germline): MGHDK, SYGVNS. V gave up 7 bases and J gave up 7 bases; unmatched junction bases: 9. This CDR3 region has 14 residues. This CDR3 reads CASKRQGYGNEQFF. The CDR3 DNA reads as TGTGCCAGCAAAAGACAGGGGTACGGTAATGAGCAGTTCTTC.

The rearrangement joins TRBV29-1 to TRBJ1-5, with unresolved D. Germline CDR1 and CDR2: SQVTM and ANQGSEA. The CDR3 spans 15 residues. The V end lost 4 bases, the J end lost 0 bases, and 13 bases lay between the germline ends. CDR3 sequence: CSVVASRDSNQPQHF. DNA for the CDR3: TGCAGCGTTGTAGCCAGCCGGGATAGCAATCAGCCCCAGCATTTT.

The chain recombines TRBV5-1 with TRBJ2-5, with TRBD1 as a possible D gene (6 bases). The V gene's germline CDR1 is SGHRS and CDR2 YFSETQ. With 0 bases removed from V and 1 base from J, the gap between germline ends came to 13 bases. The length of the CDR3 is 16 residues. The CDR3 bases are TGCGCCAGCAGCTTGGAGGCAGGGGCCGGCCAAGAGACCCAGTACTTC. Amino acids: CASSLEAGAGQETQYF.

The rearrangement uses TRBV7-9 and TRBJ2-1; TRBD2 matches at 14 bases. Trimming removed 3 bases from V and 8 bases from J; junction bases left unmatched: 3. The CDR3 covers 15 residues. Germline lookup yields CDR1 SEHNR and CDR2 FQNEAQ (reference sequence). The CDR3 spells CASSLGLAGEDEQFF. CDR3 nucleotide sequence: TGTGCCAGCAGCTTGGGACTAGCGGGGGAGGATGAGCAGTTCTTC.

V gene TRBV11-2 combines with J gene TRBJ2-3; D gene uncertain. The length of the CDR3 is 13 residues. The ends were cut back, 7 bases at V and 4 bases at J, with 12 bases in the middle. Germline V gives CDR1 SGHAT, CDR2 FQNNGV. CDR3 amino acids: CASKSRGADTQYF. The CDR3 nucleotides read TGTGCCAGCAAGTCCCGAGGTGCAGATACGCAGTATTTT.

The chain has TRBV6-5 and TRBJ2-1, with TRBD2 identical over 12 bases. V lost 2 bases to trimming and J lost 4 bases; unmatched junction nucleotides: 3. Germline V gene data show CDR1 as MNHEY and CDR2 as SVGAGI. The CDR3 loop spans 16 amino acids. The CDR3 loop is CASSYLAGGRYNEQFF. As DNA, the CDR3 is TGTGCCAGCAGTTACCTAGCGGGGGGGAGGTACAATGAGCAGTTCTTC.

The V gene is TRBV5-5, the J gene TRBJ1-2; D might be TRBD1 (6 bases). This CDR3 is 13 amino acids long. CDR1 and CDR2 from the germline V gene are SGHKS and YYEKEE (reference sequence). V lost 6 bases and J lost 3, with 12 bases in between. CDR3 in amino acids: CASNEGDDYGYTF. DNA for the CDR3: TGTGCCAGCAATGAGGGGGATGACTATGGCTACACCTTC.

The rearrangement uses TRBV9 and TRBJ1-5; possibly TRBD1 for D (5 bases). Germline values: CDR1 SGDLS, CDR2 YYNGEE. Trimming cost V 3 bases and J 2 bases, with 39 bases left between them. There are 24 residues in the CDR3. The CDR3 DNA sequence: TGTGCCAGCAGCGATGACAATAGAATGACCCGGGGGTCGCCCTTGTGGATGGGCAATCAGCCCCAGCATTTT. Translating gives CASSDDNRMTRGSPLWMGNQPQHF.

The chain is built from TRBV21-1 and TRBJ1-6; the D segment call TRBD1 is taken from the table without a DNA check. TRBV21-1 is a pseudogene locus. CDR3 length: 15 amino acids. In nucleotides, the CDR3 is TGTGCCAGCAGCAAAGAGGGACACTCCAATTCACCCCTCCACTTT. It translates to CASSKEGHSNSPLHF.

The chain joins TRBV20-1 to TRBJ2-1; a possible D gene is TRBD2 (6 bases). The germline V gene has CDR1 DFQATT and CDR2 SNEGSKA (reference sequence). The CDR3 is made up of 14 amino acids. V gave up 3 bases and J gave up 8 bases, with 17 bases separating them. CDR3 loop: CSASGLAMGDEQFF. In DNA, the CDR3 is TGCAGTGCTAGTGGGCTAGCGATGGGGGATGAGCAGTTCTTC.

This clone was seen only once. The CDR3 nucleotides are TGTGCCAGCAGCTTATTATGGGCCGAGCAGTACTTC. Protein product: CASSLLWAEQYF. The J gene is TRBJ2-7, the V gene TRBV7-6; D remains unclear. The germline V gene encodes CDR1 SGHVS and CDR2 FNYEAQ. The CDR3 is 12 residues long. V was clipped by 2 bases and J by 6 bases, with 8 bases between them.

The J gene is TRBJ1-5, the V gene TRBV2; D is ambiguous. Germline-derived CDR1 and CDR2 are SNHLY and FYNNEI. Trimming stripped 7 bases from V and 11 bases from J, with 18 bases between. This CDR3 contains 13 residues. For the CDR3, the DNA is TGTGCCAGCAACGGCGGAGAATCAGCGGCCCAGCATTTT. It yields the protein CASNGGESAAQHF.

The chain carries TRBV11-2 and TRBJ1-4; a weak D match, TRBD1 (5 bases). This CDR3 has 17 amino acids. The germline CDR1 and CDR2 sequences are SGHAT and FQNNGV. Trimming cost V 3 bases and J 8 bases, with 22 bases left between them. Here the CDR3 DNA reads TGTGCCAGCAGCTTCCTAGCCGGGACTCCTAGGGGAGAAAAACTGTTTTTT. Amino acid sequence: CASSFLAGTPRGEKLFF.

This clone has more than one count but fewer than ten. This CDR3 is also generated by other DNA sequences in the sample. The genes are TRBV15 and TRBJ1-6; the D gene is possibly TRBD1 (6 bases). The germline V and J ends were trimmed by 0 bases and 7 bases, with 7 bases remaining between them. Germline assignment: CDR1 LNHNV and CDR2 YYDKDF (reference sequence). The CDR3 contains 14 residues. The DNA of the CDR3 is TGTGCCACCAGCAGAGATAGGGGGAATTCACCCCTCCACTTT. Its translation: CATSRDRGNSPLHF.

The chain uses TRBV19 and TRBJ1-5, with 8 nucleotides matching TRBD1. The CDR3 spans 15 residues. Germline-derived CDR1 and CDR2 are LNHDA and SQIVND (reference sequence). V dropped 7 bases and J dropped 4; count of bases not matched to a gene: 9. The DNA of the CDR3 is TGTGCCAGTACCCAGGGCAGGGGGCGAAATCAGCCCCAGCATTTT. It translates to CASTQGRGRNQPQHF.

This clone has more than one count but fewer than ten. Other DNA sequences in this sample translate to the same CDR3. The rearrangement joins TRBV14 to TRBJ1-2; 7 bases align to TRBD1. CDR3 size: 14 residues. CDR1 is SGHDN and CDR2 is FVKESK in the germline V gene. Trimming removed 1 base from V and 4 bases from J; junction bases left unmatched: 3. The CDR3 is CASSQGTGPYGYTF. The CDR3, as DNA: TGTGCCAGCAGCCAAGGGACAGGACCCTATGGCTACACCTTC.

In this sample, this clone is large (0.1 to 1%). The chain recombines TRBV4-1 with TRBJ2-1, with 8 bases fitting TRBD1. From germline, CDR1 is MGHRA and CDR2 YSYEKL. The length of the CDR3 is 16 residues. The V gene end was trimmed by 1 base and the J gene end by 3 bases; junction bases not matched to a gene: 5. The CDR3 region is CASSQGAGTGYNEQFF. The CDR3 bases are TGCGCCAGCAGCCAAGGCGCCGGGACAGGCTACAATGAGCAGTTCTTC.